This TCR beta chain came from a study of blood T cell repertoires in COVID-19. Per germline, CDR1 SNHLY and CDR2 FYNNEI. The CDR3 spans 15 residues. Trimming took 6 bases from V and 4 from J; bases not matched to a gene: 7. The Seattle patients joined while their infection was active and were tracked longitudinally afterward. Generated by immunoSEQ multiplex PCR, the TCRdb table keeps only in-frame clones and is missing some. In the table there are approximately 350,000 clones, about 87% of which are singletons. The sequenced sample consisted of peripheral blood. This chain connects TRBV2 to TRBJ1-5; 9 bases align to TRBD1. This TCR was recovered from a woman between 50 and 59 years old with COVID-19, enrolled during active disease. The CDR3 loop is CASRGTGKSNQPQHF. CDR3 DNA: TGTGCCAGCAGAGGGACAGGGAAATCTAATCAGCCCCAGCATTTT.